One and the same sample provided the 18 T cell receptor beta chains below, sequenced in a study of cytomegalovirus exposure and HLA in healthy donors. Primers: 60 Vbeta forward and 13 Jbeta reverse. TCRdb's copy holds only in-frame clones and misses some; the assay was immunoSEQ multiplex PCR. The data hold approximately 130,000 clones, with roughly four fifths observed a single time. The sample consisted of PBMCs. Receptors originate from a female donor in good health and CMV-seropositive.

The count of this clone is one. V and J are TRBV11-2 and TRBJ2-3, with D unresolved. CDR3 length: 13 residues. The V end was cut by 6 bases, the J end by 1 base, with 8 bases between. Germline CDR1 and CDR2: SGHAT and FQNNGV. In DNA, the CDR3 is TGTGCCAGCAGTATCCAGGGCACAGATACGCAGTATTTT. This sequence encodes CASSIQGTDTQYF.

The rearrangement joins TRBV7-9 to TRBJ1-4, with D maybe TRBD1 (5 bases). Germline lookup yields CDR1 SEHNR and CDR2 FQNEAQ (reference sequence). This CDR3 has 13 residues. V was shortened by 6 bases and J by 7 bases, with 12 bases between the two germline ends. The chain's CDR3 is CASRGVLSEKLFF. CDR3 coding DNA: TGTGCCAGCAGAGGGGTCCTTAGTGAAAAACTGTTTTTT.

This clone has only one observation. The chain joins TRBV2 to TRBJ2-7, with a possible D match to TRBD1 (6 bases). V was shortened by 2 bases and J by 3 bases, with 17 bases between the two germline ends. This CDR3 has 16 amino acids. Germline V lookup: CDR1 SNHLY, CDR2 FYNNEI. CDR3 coding DNA: TGTGCCAGCAGTGAACCCTACTTTAGGGGGATCTACGAGCAGTACTTC. Residues: CASSEPYFRGIYEQYF.

The genes are TRBV7-3 and TRBJ2-3; 8 nucleotides align to TRBD2. J gave up 5 bases and V 2 bases, and 12 bases lay outside the gene matches. This CDR3 has 17 amino acids. The germline V gene has CDR1 SGHTA and CDR2 FQGTGA. CDR3 residues: CASSLQGLIGGGDTQYF. CDR3 DNA: TGTGCCAGCAGCTTACAGGGACTGATCGGGGGGGGAGATACGCAGTATTTT. Together with reference TRBV7-3 and TRBJ2-3, the CDR3 gives the full variable domain: GAGVSQTPSNKVTEKGKYVELRCDPISGHTALYWYRQSLGQGPEFLIYFQGTGAADDSGLPNDRFFAVRPEGSVSTLKIQRTERGDSAVYLCASSLQGLIGGGDTQYFGPGTRLTVL.

This clone was counted a single time. The chain employs TRBV20-1 and TRBJ1-4; D gene ambiguous. The CDR3 runs 11 residues. CDR1 is DFQATT, CDR2 SNEGSKA, per germline (reference sequence). V was cut by 6 bases and J by 11 bases, with 13 bases left in between. The CDR3 region has the DNA TGCAGTGCCAGTTTCGGGTTGAAACTGTTTTTT. It specifies CSASFGLKLFF.

V is TRBV6-5 and J is TRBJ1-1, with D uncertain. Trimming cost V 7 bases and J 1 base, with 16 bases left between them. The CDR3 covers 15 residues. Germline V lookup: CDR1 MNHEY, CDR2 SVGAGI. The CDR3 DNA reads TGTGCCAGCACCCACGGGTGGGGAGAGAACACTGAAGCTTTCTTT. Translating it yields CASTHGWGENTEAFF.

The genes are TRBV7-9 and TRBJ1-3, with D maybe TRBD1 (5 bases). Germline values: CDR1 SEHNR, CDR2 FQNEAQ (reference sequence). This CDR3 contains 15 residues. V was cut by 0 bases and J by 2 bases, with 8 bases left in between. In nucleotides, the CDR3 is TGTGCCAGCAGCTTAGCCGGGACTCCTGGAAACACCATATATTTT. This codes for CASSLAGTPGNTIYF.

This chain uses TRBV7-6 with TRBJ1-3, with a tentative D call TRBD1 (6 bases). The CDR3 spans 14 residues. CDR1 is SGHVS and CDR2 is FNYEAQ in the germline V gene. Trimming left V 5 bases short and J 0 bases short, with 8 bases between. This CDR3 reads CASSNRASGNTIYF. As DNA, the CDR3 is TGTGCCAGCAGCAACAGGGCCTCTGGAAACACCATATATTTT.

In its sample, this clone was seen a few times. This chain connects TRBV5-6 to TRBJ2-4, with D possibly matching TRBD1 (5 bases). Germline V gene lookup returns CDR1 SGHDT and CDR2 YYEEEE. This CDR3 is 17 amino acids long. V was clipped by 4 bases and J by 1 base, with 18 bases between them. The CDR3 DNA is TGTGCCAGCAGCCTCAGGGCCTCCTGGTTTGCCAAAAACATTCAGTACTTC. Translating gives CASSLRASWFAKNIQYF. The whole variable domain, filled in from reference TRBV5-6 and TRBJ2-4, reads DAGVTQSPTHLIKTRGQQVTLRCSPKSGHDTVSWYQQALGQGPQFIFQYYEEEERQRGNFPDRFSGHQFPNYSSELNVNALLLGDSALYLCASSLRASWFAKNIQYFGAGTRLSVL.

This clone was picked up a small number of times. The same CDR3 also results from other DNA sequences found in this sample. This sequence joins TRBV6-4 and TRBJ2-3, with D possibly matching TRBD2 (5 bases). In germline, CDR1 is MRHNA, CDR2 SNTAGT. The CDR3 spans 16 residues. Trimming shortened V by 0 bases and J by 0 bases, and 10 bases separated the two germline ends. The CDR3 loop is CASSDSSGGSTDTQYF. The DNA for the CDR3 is TGTGCCAGCAGTGACTCGAGCGGAGGTAGCACAGATACGCAGTATTTT.

Notes on this clone: Germline is not matched at one junction end, which may reflect a read error. This CDR3 reads CAWNSYRANYGYPF. The CDR3 bases are TGTGCCTGGAACAGTTACAGGGCCAACTATGGCTACCCCTTC. This sequence joins TRBV30 and TRBJ1-2; weak D call: TRBD1 (6 bases). The CDR3 runs 14 residues. The germline V gene encodes CDR1 GTSNPN and CDR2 SVGIG (reference sequence).

The chain joins TRBV10-3 to TRBJ2-2; 15 bases map to TRBD2. In germline, CDR1 is ENHRY, CDR2 SYGVKD. V dropped 6 bases and J dropped 6; count of bases not matched to a gene: 5. The CDR3 totals 16 residues. CDR3 in DNA: TGTGCCATCAGAGGGACTAGCGGGAGGACCCCCGGGGAGCTGTTTTTT. It translates to CAIRGTSGRTPGELFF.

V and J are TRBV5-5 and TRBJ1-4, with 10 bases aligning to TRBD1. CDR3 length: 16 amino acids. The V gene end was trimmed by 3 bases and the J gene end by 5 bases; junction bases not matched to a gene: 7. In germline, CDR1 is SGHKS, CDR2 YYEKEE (reference sequence). CDR3 sequence reads: CASSYNPGQGNEKLFF. The DNA of the CDR3 is TGTGCCAGCAGCTATAATCCGGGACAGGGGAATGAAAAACTGTTTTTT.

The chain recombines TRBV10-3 with TRBJ1-1, with 8 nucleotides matching TRBD1. Germline V CDR1 and CDR2: ENHRY, SYGVKD. The CDR3 consists of 16 residues. The V segment lost 3 bases and the J segment 1 base; nucleotides outside the gene matches: 7. CDR3 nucleotide sequence: TGTGCCATCAGTGAAGGACAGGGAGGGGGGAACACTGAAGCTTTCTTT. Translating it yields CAISEGQGGGNTEAFF.

V is TRBV14 and J is TRBJ2-3; 10 bases align to TRBD2. Germline V CDR1 and CDR2: SGHDN, FVKESK. With 4 bases clipped from V and 0 bases from J, the junction kept 4 bases outside the gene matches. This CDR3 is built from 16 residues. CDR3 DNA sequence: TGTGCCAGCAGCCCCCCGGGACTAGCGAGCACAGATACGCAGTATTTT. Its translation: CASSPPGLASTDTQYF.

This chain connects TRBV4-2 to TRBJ2-7; 7 bases agree with TRBD2. Unmatched junction bases numbered 7, after V lost 5 bases and J lost 0 bases. The germline CDR1 and CDR2 sequences are LGHNA and YNFKEQ. The CDR3 is 15 amino acids. CDR3 in DNA: TGTGCCAGCAGCTCTGAGCGGGGTGGCTCCTACGAGCAGTACTTC. Its translation: CASSSERGGSYEQYF.

This clone appeared once. The gene calls are TRBV2 and TRBJ2-3, with D perhaps TRBD2 (7 bases). Germline V CDR1 and CDR2: SNHLY, FYNNEI. This CDR3 spans 14 amino acids. Trimming took 5 bases from V and 5 from J, leaving 14 bases between them. Here the CDR3 reads CASSSRGAKDTQYF. Written as DNA, the CDR3 is TGTGCCAGCAGTTCACGGGGGGCCAAAGATACGCAGTATTTT. The complete variable domain, with remaining parts taken from reference TRBV2 and TRBJ2-3, reads EPEVTQTPSHQVTQMGQEVILRCVPISNHLYFYWYRQILGQKVEFLVSFYNNEISEKSEIFDDQFSVERPDGSNFTLKIRSTKLEDSAMYFCASSSRGAKDTQYFGPGTRLTVL.

The V call is TRBV5-1, the J call TRBJ1-3; D may be TRBD1 (5 bases). Per the germline V gene, CDR1 is SGHRS and CDR2 is YFSETQ. V was pared by 4 bases and J by 4 bases, with 18 bases between. The CDR3 contains 16 residues. CDR3 sequence (DNA): TGCGCCAGCAGCCCGCAGGGAAGTGGGGCGGGAAACACCATATATTTT. Translating gives CASSPQGSGAGNTIYF.